The clone carrying this TCR beta chain has ten or more counts. This sample stems from a study of T cells in Graves' hyperthyroidism and ophthalmopathy. In germline, CDR1 is LGHNT, CDR2 FRNRAP. The V and J ends lost 3 bases and 5 bases respectively, with 13 bases between them. This CDR3 region has 14 residues. RNA transcripts served as the template for amplifying TCR beta CDR3 regions. The primer set for the first-round RT-PCR of the TCR CDR3 was HTBI. TCRdb processed the multiplex PCR reads anew with MiXCR; each CDR3 protein has one entry. This sample has more than 650,000 distinct CDR3 sequences, with around 15% found just once.

This clonotype originated in a woman under 30 with Graves' hyperthyroidism. Sequencing was performed on blood. The chain is built from TRBV12-5 and TRBJ2-5; no definite D call. CDR3 in DNA: TGTGCTAGTGGTTTTCATAAGGCCCCCGAGACCCAGTACTTC. This translates into CASGFHKAPETQYF.